This T cell receptor (beta chain) derives from a study of T cell responses to AZD1222 COVID-19 vaccine. In its sample, this clone was seen a few times. Assay used: immunoSEQ multiplex PCR; TCRdb lists only in-frame clones, some missing. This table has 65,000 to 85,000 clones, roughly 88% appearing once. Germline loops: CDR1 SGHTA, CDR2 FQGNSA. Trimming cost V 1 base and J 0 bases, with 3 bases left between them. CDR3 length: 13 residues. Sequencing used peripheral blood, obtained 28 days after the second dose of the MenACWY control vaccine. The rearrangement uses TRBV7-2 and TRBJ1-2; D gene ambiguous. The receptor was isolated from an adult who received the MenACWY meningococcal vaccine as a control. In DNA, the CDR3 is TGTGCCAGCAGCTTAGGGCCTAACTATGGCTACACCTTC. This encodes CASSLGPNYGYTF.